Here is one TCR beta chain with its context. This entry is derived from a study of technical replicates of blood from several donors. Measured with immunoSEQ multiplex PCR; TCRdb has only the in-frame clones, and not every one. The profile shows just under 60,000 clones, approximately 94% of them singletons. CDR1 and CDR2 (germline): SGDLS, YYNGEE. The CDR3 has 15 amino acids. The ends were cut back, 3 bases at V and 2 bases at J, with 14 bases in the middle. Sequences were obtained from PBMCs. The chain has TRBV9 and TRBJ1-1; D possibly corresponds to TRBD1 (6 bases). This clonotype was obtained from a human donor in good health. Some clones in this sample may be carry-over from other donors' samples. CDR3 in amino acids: CASSESWGLNTEAFF. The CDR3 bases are TGTGCCAGCAGCGAGTCATGGGGGCTTAACACTGAAGCTTTCTTT.